A single sample is the source of the 10 T cell receptor beta chains below, sequenced in a study of cytomegalovirus exposure and HLA in healthy donors. The repertoire was sequenced with immunoSEQ multiplex PCR; TCRdb's copy has only in-frame clones and lacks some. The repertoire holds under 130,000 clones, with 86% as singletons. Specimen: PBMCs. Every receptor here comes from a woman under 30 in good health and CMV-seropositive.

The rearrangement joins TRBV9 to TRBJ2-7; maybe TRBD2 (5 bases). V was pared by 0 bases and J by 3 bases, with 13 bases between. The CDR3 has 15 residues. Germline V gene lookup returns CDR1 SGDLS and CDR2 YYNGEE. The chain's CDR3 is CASSVDPSGFYEQYF. DNA of the CDR3: TGTGCCAGCAGCGTAGACCCTTCGGGATTCTACGAGCAGTACTTC.

The chain has TRBV15 and TRBJ1-2, with TRBD1 matching 9 bases. Germline V CDR1 and CDR2: LNHNV, YYDKDF (reference sequence). The V segment lost 2 bases and the J segment 4 bases; nucleotides outside the gene matches: 23. CDR3 length equals 21 residues. The DNA for the CDR3 is TGTGCCACCAGCAGATTTCTCCCGGCCCAAATCCGGGACAGGGACCCCTATGGCTACACCTTC. It is translated as CATSRFLPAQIRDRDPYGYTF. The full variable domain, its missing parts supplied by reference TRBV15 and TRBJ1-2, is DAMVIQNPRYQVTQFGKPVTLSCSQTLNHNVMYWYQQKSSQAPKLLFHYYDKDFNNEADTPDNFQSRRPNTSFCFLDIRSPGLGDTAMYLCATSRFLPAQIRDRDPYGYTFGSGTRLTVV.

This clone was recorded a few times. The genes are TRBV27 and TRBJ2-7, with 8 bases fitting TRBD1. The CDR3 runs 15 residues. Germline V lookup: CDR1 MNHEY, CDR2 SMNVEV (reference sequence). J lost 3 bases, V lost 4 bases, and 8 bases had no gene match. The CDR3 bases are TGTGCCAGCAGTTGGCGACGACAGGGGTTCTACGAGCAGTACTTC. Encoded protein: CASSWRRQGFYEQYF.

The chain combines TRBV5-4 with TRBJ2-1, with 9 bases aligning to TRBD1. V was clipped by 2 bases and J by 7 bases; unmatched bases: 1. Germline assignment: CDR1 SGHNT and CDR2 YYREEE (reference sequence). This CDR3 contains 13 residues. Here the CDR3 reads CASSLQGANEQFF. The CDR3 coding sequence is TGTGCCAGCAGCTTACAGGGGGCGAATGAGCAGTTCTTC.

The V call is TRBV11-2, the J call TRBJ1-6, with 7 bases fitting TRBD1. The CDR3 loop spans 15 amino acids. Germline CDR1 is SGHAT and CDR2 is FQNNGV. The J segment lost 11 bases and the V segment lost 5 bases, leaving 12 bases of the junction unmatched. The CDR3 loop reads CASSVTLTGRTPLHF. CDR3 in DNA: TGTGCCAGCAGCGTAACCCTGACAGGGCGAACACCCCTCCACTTT.

The V call is TRBV11-3, the J call TRBJ2-1; D not resolved. Between the trimmed V and J ends, which lost 0 bases and 0 bases, there was a span of 9 bases. Germline V gives CDR1 SGHNT, CDR2 YENEEA. This CDR3 comprises 16 residues. CDR3: CASSLERISSYNEQFF. DNA for the CDR3: TGTGCCAGCAGCTTAGAGCGGATTAGCTCCTACAATGAGCAGTTCTTC.

The chain couples TRBV12-5 to TRBJ2-1; TRBD2 matches at 11 bases. Germline loops: CDR1 LGHNT, CDR2 FRNRAP. The CDR3 covers 14 residues. V gave up 7 bases and J gave up 7 bases; unmatched junction bases: 6. This chain's CDR3 is CASALAGGGNEQFF. DNA for the CDR3: TGTGCTAGTGCTCTAGCGGGAGGAGGAAATGAGCAGTTCTTC.

This rearrangement joins TRBV9 to TRBJ2-3; 11 bases agree with TRBD2. The germline V gene encodes CDR1 SGDLS and CDR2 YYNGEE. The CDR3 consists of 16 residues. Germline trimming cut 0 bases from V and 2 bases from J; bases unmatched to any gene: 2. CDR3 in DNA: TGTGCCAGCAGCGTAGCGACTAGCGGGGACACAGATACGCAGTATTTT. Its protein is CASSVATSGDTDTQYF.

This chain joins TRBV2 and TRBJ2-1; 7 bases fit TRBD1. The germline CDR1 and CDR2 sequences are SNHLY and FYNNEI. J was trimmed by 4 bases and V by 6 bases; bases with no gene match: 9. The CDR3 runs to 15 residues. CDR3 residues: CASRQPGQLYNEQFF. The CDR3 bases are TGTGCCAGCAGGCAACCGGGACAGCTATACAATGAGCAGTTCTTC.

Of note for this clone: Other DNA sequences in this sample translate to the same CDR3. The chain couples TRBV27 to TRBJ2-2; TRBD2 matches 12 bases. Germline trimming cut 4 bases from V and 6 bases from J; bases unmatched to any gene: 3. The CDR3 sequence is 15 residues long. The germline gives CDR1 MNHEY, CDR2 SMNVEV (reference sequence). CDR3 sequence (DNA): TGTGCCAGCAGTTCCGGACTAGCGGGACCCGGGGAGCTGTTTTTT. This gives the protein CASSSGLAGPGELFF.